Shown below are 21 T cell receptor beta chains from a single sample sequenced in a study of spatial heterogeneity in lung cancer. The time point here: blood at routine non-recurrence follow-up after resection. No cells were sorted before sequencing. The whole RNA sequenced was extracted from tumor, nontumor lung or frozen PBMC. TCRdb re-analysed the 5' RACE reads in MiXCR, keeping a single row per CDR3 protein. The repertoire holds 95,000 to 130,000 distinct CDR3 sequences, with 12% as singletons. This material consisted of PBMCs, taken at follow-up. The receptors derive from a male donor with early-stage non-small cell lung cancer.

A few counts support this clonotype. V gene TRBV24-1 combines with J gene TRBJ1-1; 7 positions agree with TRBD1. This CDR3 contains 16 residues. Germline loops: CDR1 KGHDR, CDR2 SFDVKD. The V and J ends lost 3 bases and 0 bases, in that order; junction bases with no gene match: 6. The CDR3 DNA reads TGTGCCACCAGTGATATGGGACAGTTATTGAACACTGAAGCTTTCTTT. This codes for CATSDMGQLLNTEAFF.

Only a few counts were recorded for this clonotype. This chain joins TRBV11-1 and TRBJ2-7; 9 bases map to TRBD2. J gave up 4 bases and V 6 bases, and 16 bases lay outside the gene matches. The CDR3 has 17 amino acids. The germline gives CDR1 SGHAT, CDR2 FQDESV (reference sequence). The chain's CDR3 is CASSNLLGLTSGYEQYF. In DNA form, the CDR3 reads TGTGCCAGCAGTAATTTACTCGGGTTGACTAGCGGTTACGAGCAGTACTTC.

This clonotype was recorded many times. The rearrangement links TRBV5-1 to TRBJ2-3; D remains unclear. Germline CDR1 is SGHRS and CDR2 is YFSETQ. The CDR3 is 16 residues long. V was trimmed by 1 base and J by 2 bases, leaving 14 bases between them. CDR3 loop: CASSLFGRSNTDTQYF. CDR3 bases: TGCGCCAGCAGCTTGTTTGGCAGGTCCAACACAGATACGCAGTATTTT.

This clonotype has just a few counts. The chain is built from TRBV11-1 and TRBJ2-1; D gene ambiguous. Germline loops: CDR1 SGHAT, CDR2 FQDESV (reference sequence). The CDR3 has 12 amino acids. Trimming shortened V by 1 base and J by 5 bases, and 3 bases separated the two germline ends. In nucleotides, the CDR3 is TGTGCCAGCAGCTTAGGGGACAATGAGCAGTTCTTC. Protein: CASSLGDNEQFF.

This clonotype was seen only a few times. The CDR3 region is CASSSGTEETQYF. The CDR3 DNA is TGCGCCAGCAGTTCCGGGACGGAAGAGACCCAGTACTTC. The gene calls are TRBV5-1 and TRBJ2-5; D could derive from TRBD1 or TRBD2 (5 bases each). Trimming pared 5 bases from V and 3 bases from J, leaving 11 bases between. Germline lookup yields CDR1 SGHRS and CDR2 YFSETQ. There are 13 residues in the CDR3.

This clonotype occurred many times. The rearrangement uses TRBV4-2 and TRBJ1-2, with 7 bases that match TRBD1. V lost 5 bases to trimming and J lost 4 bases; unmatched junction nucleotides: 16. Germline assignment: CDR1 LGHNA and CDR2 YNFKEQ. The CDR3 is 17 amino acids. The CDR3 spells CASSEIFTGALVYGYTF. In DNA, the CDR3 is TGTGCCAGCAGCGAAATATTTACAGGGGCCCTTGTCTATGGCTACACCTTC.

In its sample, this clonotype was seen a few times. The chain is built from TRBV14 and TRBJ1-2; D is perhaps TRBD1 (6 bases). The ends were cut back, 6 bases at V and 5 bases at J, with 16 bases in the middle. CDR1 is SGHDN and CDR2 is FVKESK in the germline V gene. This CDR3 spans 14 amino acids. CDR3 sequence (DNA): TGTGCCAGCAGTCAAAGACAAGGGGGGTATGGCTACACCTTC. The encoded protein is CASSQRQGGYGYTF.

This clonotype was counted many times. The chain uses TRBV29-1 and TRBJ1-2; 9 nucleotides match TRBD1. CDR3 length: 14 amino acids. Trimming took 4 bases from V and 6 from J; bases not matched to a gene: 9. Per the germline V gene, CDR1 is SQVTM and CDR2 is ANQGSEA. The CDR3 reads CSVVGFGTGHGYTF. The CDR3 coding sequence is TGCAGCGTTGTGGGTTTTGGGACAGGGCATGGCTACACCTTC.

This clonotype was picked up a small number of times. In DNA, the CDR3 is TGCAGTGTCGAACAGGGGGCCTACGAGCAGTACTTC. Protein product: CSVEQGAYEQYF. The chain uses TRBV20-1 and TRBJ2-7; 8 bases are a match to TRBD1. This CDR3 is 12 amino acids long. CDR1 is DFQATT, CDR2 SNEGSKA, per germline (reference sequence). The trim removed 7 bases at V and 2 bases at J, leaving 4 bases unmatched.

The chain joins TRBV14 to TRBJ2-1; no reliable D call. Germline V gene data show CDR1 as SGHDN and CDR2 as FVKESK. Trimming pared 4 bases from V and 6 bases from J, leaving 19 bases between. This CDR3 region has 16 residues. Written as DNA, the CDR3 is TGTGCCAGCAGCCGATCCCGGGCTTCCCTATCCAATGAGCAGTTCTTC. It codes for CASSRSRASLSNEQFF.

This clonotype was seen repeatedly, ten times or more. This chain joins TRBV29-1 and TRBJ2-2; 7 nucleotides match TRBD1. Trimming at V came to 7 bases and at J to 1 base, leaving 3 bases not matched to a gene. Germline-derived CDR1 and CDR2 are SQVTM and ANQGSEA. CDR3 size: 13 residues. The CDR3 loop reads CSARTGNTGELFF. The DNA for the CDR3 is TGCAGCGCAAGGACAGGGAACACCGGGGAGCTGTTTTTT.

The J gene is TRBJ2-2, the V gene TRBV6-5; TRBD2 matches 7 bases. Germline trimming cut 4 bases from V and 6 bases from J; bases unmatched to any gene: 5. CDR3 length: 14 residues. CDR1 is MNHEY, CDR2 SVGAGI, per germline. CDR3 amino acids: CASSLLATAGELFF. The DNA for the CDR3 is TGTGCCAGCAGTTTACTAGCGACGGCCGGGGAGCTGTTTTTT.

The chain links TRBV4-2 to TRBJ2-2, with 11 bases that match TRBD2. CDR1 and CDR2 (germline): LGHNA, YNFKEQ. There are 19 residues in the CDR3. Losses at the gene ends were 0 bases for V and 1 base for J; bases not matched to a gene: 7. CDR3 nucleotide sequence: TGTGCCAGCAGCCAAGAAAGACTAGCGGGGTCAGTGAACACCGGGGAGCTGTTTTTT. It encodes CASSQERLAGSVNTGELFF.

In its sample, this clonotype was seen a few times. The chain recombines TRBV25-1 with TRBJ1-1, with 9 bases lining up with TRBD1. CDR3 length: 14 residues. In germline, CDR1 is MGHDK, CDR2 SYGVNS. V shed 5 bases, J shed 4 bases, and the junction held 5 bases outside the gene matches. CDR3 residues: CASSTLTGGTEAFF. The DNA for the CDR3 is TGTGCCAGCAGTACCCTGACAGGGGGCACTGAAGCTTTCTTT.

This clonotype was counted between two and nine times. This chain connects TRBV28 to TRBJ2-5; D gene uncertain. V shed 6 bases and J shed 4 bases, with 3 bases lying between them. Germline loops: CDR1 MDHEN, CDR2 SYDVKM. This CDR3 contains 10 residues. CDR3 nucleotide sequence: TGTGCCAGCAGGGGAGAGACCCAGTACTTC. Translating gives CASRGETQYF.

This clonotype was seen a few times. V is TRBV7-2 and J is TRBJ2-5, with D perhaps TRBD2 (5 bases). The germline V and J ends were trimmed by 4 bases and 1 base, with 13 bases remaining between them. Germline V CDR1 and CDR2: SGHTA, FQGNSA. The CDR3 extends over 15 amino acids. The CDR3: CASSSLGLSQETQYF. As DNA, the CDR3 is TGTGCCAGCAGCTCGCTCGGACTCTCCCAAGAGACCCAGTACTTC.

This clonotype was recorded at least ten times. The chain couples TRBV5-4 to TRBJ1-2; no clear D gene. CDR1 and CDR2 from the germline V gene are SGHNT and YYREEE (reference sequence). Trimming removed 4 bases from V and 5 bases from J, with 12 bases in between. This CDR3 is built from 13 residues. The CDR3 region is CASSRRTEYGYTF. CDR3 bases: TGTGCCAGCAGCCGTAGGACGGAGTATGGCTACACCTTC. Based on the CDR3 plus reference TRBV5-4 and TRBJ1-2, the full variable domain is ETGVTQSPTHLIKTRGQQVTLRCSSQSGHNTVSWYQQALGQGPQFIFQYYREEENGRGNFPPRFSGLQFPNYSSELNVNALELDDSALYLCASSRRTEYGYTFGSGTRLTVV.

This clonotype showed up many times. The chain joins TRBV20-1 to TRBJ2-3; 11 bases match TRBD1. This CDR3 spans 16 amino acids. V shed 5 bases and J 3 bases; nucleotides not matched to a gene: 10. From germline, CDR1 is DFQATT and CDR2 SNEGSKA (reference sequence). The DNA of the CDR3 is TGCAGTGCTCTCGGTTCGGGGACAGGGGGAACAGATACGCAGTATTTT. It encodes CSALGSGTGGTDTQYF.

This clonotype was seen ten or more times. The chain's CDR3 is CASRPIAGGTYEQYF. The DNA for the CDR3 is TGCGCCAGCAGACCGATAGCGGGGGGCACCTACGAGCAGTACTTC. This chain uses TRBV5-1 with TRBJ2-7, with TRBD2 matching 10 bases. The length of the CDR3 is 15 residues. Looked up from germline, CDR1 is SGHRS and CDR2 is YFSETQ. J gave up 2 bases and V 5 bases, and 7 bases lay outside the gene matches.

This clonotype occurred many times. This sequence joins TRBV29-1 and TRBJ1-5, with no clear D. In germline, CDR1 is SQVTM, CDR2 ANQGSEA. The CDR3 runs to 12 residues. V was pared by 4 bases and J by 6 bases, with 10 bases between. The CDR3 region is CSVGTEVQPQHF. Here the CDR3 DNA reads TGCAGCGTTGGAACAGAAGTTCAGCCCCAGCATTTT.

There are many counts of this clonotype. The chain couples TRBV28 to TRBJ2-3; D remains ambiguous. CDR3 size: 11 residues. Germline V lookup: CDR1 MDHEN, CDR2 SYDVKM. Between the trimmed V and J ends, which lost 3 bases and 4 bases, there was a span of 2 bases. CDR3 residues: CASSLSDTQYF. CDR3 coding DNA: TGTGCCAGCAGTTTGTCAGATACGCAGTATTTT.